This T cell receptor beta chain is drawn from a study of shared clonotypes between healthy human individuals. In the study overall: Two women and a few men aged 18 to 49 served as donors. A donor's plate count was three for CD4 naive and three for CD4 memory; CD8 naive had two and CD8 memory one.

It was into CD45RA+ naive and CD45RA-negative memory subsets that the CD4+ cells were split. The CDR3 extends over 15 amino acids. Germline V gene lookup returns CDR1 SGHDN and CDR2 FVKESK. The junction had 3 bases not matched to a gene; V was cut back by 6 bases and J by 4 bases. Concerning this clone: Other DNA sequences in this specimen translate into the identical CDR3.

Assay runs were performed at deep level. Sequencing used immunoSEQ multiplex PCR; TCRdb keeps in-frame clones, though not all of them. The sample includes about 1,500,000 clones, roughly 96% of them seen just once. The sequence derives from a man aged 25-45 years in good health. J is TRBJ2-3 and V is TRBV14, with 14 bases that match TRBD2. Sequencing was performed on naive CD4+ T cells sorted from blood. Subset given: CD45RA+ positively selected. The CDR3 DNA is TGTGCCAGCAGGGGACTAGCGGGGGCGGCAGATACGCAGTATTTT. This encodes CASRGLAGAADTQYF.